Listed here are 30 T cell receptor beta chains from one sample, sequenced in a study of T-cell reconstitution after alpha-beta-depleted transplantation in children listed by TCRdb under 2016. Library generation was performed with PCR. These reads were obtained on an Illumina HiSeq 2500. To normalize quantification of the TCRbeta repertoire, the TCR libraries were built with molecular barcoding that relied on unique molecular identifiers. Clones were called with MiXCR by TCRdb after fastp trimmed the public reads at Q25, and only in-frame beta chains were retained. For every CDR3 protein sequence, its rows merge into one entry that carries the most common genes and DNA. The sample includes 300,000 to 350,000 distinct CDR3 sequences, with approximately 23% observed a single time. 9.5% to 12% of the sample rests with the top ten. This specimen's treatment or condition label, per the study, means: allogeneic hematopoietic cell transplantation with graft depleted of TCRalphabeta T cells and CD19 B cells.

The material sequenced was PBMCs, mostly from graft donor cells, taken 180 days after TCRalphabeta/CD19-depleted stem cell transplant. The source of these receptors is a male patient between 10 and 17 years old who had a stem cell transplant for acute lymphoblastic leukemia, so the T cells may come from the graft donor.

J is TRBJ2-1 and V is TRBV25-1; D not certain. The CDR3 is 15 amino acids. The V end was cut by 3 bases, the J end by 6 bases, with 15 bases between. The germline V gene encodes CDR1 MGHDK and CDR2 SYGVNS. The CDR3 spells CASSDPVDGINEQFF. The CDR3 bases are TGTGCCAGCAGTGATCCTGTGGATGGAATCAATGAGCAGTTCTTC.

The rearrangement links TRBV28 to TRBJ2-7; 7 positions agree with TRBD2. The germline V gene has CDR1 MDHEN and CDR2 SYDVKM. V lost 2 bases to trimming and J lost 2 bases; unmatched junction nucleotides: 12. This CDR3 is 17 amino acids long. CDR3 protein: CASSLSGGGGLPYEQYF. As DNA, the CDR3 is TGTGCCAGCAGTTTAAGTGGGGGGGGAGGCCTTCCCTACGAGCAGTACTTC.

The V call is TRBV7-6, the J call TRBJ1-4, with no clear D. Germline V CDR1 and CDR2: SGHVS, FNYEAQ. The germline V and J ends were trimmed by 1 base and 8 bases, with 11 bases remaining between them. The CDR3 consists of 14 residues. This chain's CDR3 is CASSLGRNPEKLFF. CDR3 coding DNA: TGTGCCAGCAGCTTAGGACGGAACCCAGAAAAACTGTTTTTT.

The CDR3 nucleotides are TGCAGTGCTAGGAGGACAGGGATCGGATACGAGCAGTACTTC. As protein: CSARRTGIGYEQYF. The rearrangement joins TRBV20-1 to TRBJ2-7, with 8 bases identical to TRBD1. The CDR3 extends over 14 amino acids. Trimming removed 3 bases from V and 4 bases from J; junction bases left unmatched: 8. Germline loops: CDR1 DFQATT, CDR2 SNEGSKA (reference sequence).

CDR3 sequence (DNA): TGTGCCAGCAGTTTTTTGCGGGTGAGAGATACGCAGTATTTT. This codes for CASSFLRVRDTQYF. The V and J genes are TRBV27 and TRBJ2-3; D possibly corresponds to TRBD2 (5 bases). Trimming took off 3 bases at V and 5 bases at J, with 12 bases between the two ends. From germline, CDR1 is MNHEY and CDR2 SMNVEV (reference sequence). The CDR3 length is 14 residues.

This chain links TRBV9 with TRBJ2-3; the D is unclear. V was cut by 0 bases and J by 7 bases, with 6 bases left in between. Germline CDR1 SGDLS, CDR2 YYNGEE. The CDR3 covers 12 residues. CDR3 loop: CASSVDVHTQYF. As DNA, the CDR3 is TGTGCCAGCAGCGTAGATGTTCATACGCAGTATTTT.

The genes are TRBV7-6 and TRBJ2-7; TRBD1 agrees at 9 bases. V shed 4 bases and J 0 bases; nucleotides not matched to a gene: 4. The CDR3 extends over 15 amino acids. Germline values: CDR1 SGHVS, CDR2 FNYEAQ. CDR3 in DNA: TGTGCCAGCAGCTCGGGGACAGGGAGCTCCTACGAGCAGTACTTC. Protein sequence: CASSSGTGSSYEQYF.

To note about this clonotype: The final CDR3 position lacks the conserved phenylalanine or tryptophan, pointing to a likely read error. The DNA is left out, because the CDR3 cannot be placed on it with certainty; the CDR3 is given as TCRdb lists it. The J gene is TRBJ1-1, the V gene TRBV4-2; no check of the table's D call, TRBD1, against the DNA was made. CDR1 and CDR2 (germline): LGHNA, YNFKEQ. Including both end residues, the CDR3 is 14 amino acids long. CDR3 in amino acids: CASSQFPGQGARPL.

V gene TRBV12-2 combines with J gene TRBJ2-1; TRBD1, the table's D call, lacks a check against the DNA. TRBV12-2 is listed as a pseudogene. CDR3 length: 19 residues. The CDR3 spells CASRFSPRSDQISYNEQFF. The CDR3 DNA is TGTGCAAGTCGCTTTTCCCCCCGATCAGACCAGATCTCCTACAATGAGCAGTTCTTC.

This clonotype was seen once. The chain links TRBV18 to TRBJ1-2; no definite D call. Trimming cost V 2 bases and J 4 bases, with 14 bases left between them. Germline V gene sequence: CDR1 KGHSH, CDR2 LQKENI. The CDR3 runs 15 residues. The CDR3 bases are TGTGCCAGCTCACCATTTGGGGAGTGGATCTATGGCTACACCTTC. Translation gives CASSPFGEWIYGYTF. Complete variable domain (other parts from reference TRBV18 and TRBJ1-2): NAGVMQNPRHLVRRRGQEARLRCSPMKGHSHVYWYRQLPEEGLKFMVYLQKENIIDESGMPKERFSAEFPKEGPSILRIQQVVRGDSAAYFCASSPFGEWIYGYTFGSGTRLTVV.

The chain combines TRBV5-1 with TRBJ2-1, with D possibly TRBD2 on 6 matching bases. V was cut by 0 bases and J by 2 bases, with 12 bases left in between. The CDR3 loop spans 16 amino acids. CDR1 and CDR2 from the germline V gene are SGHRS and YFSETQ. The CDR3 reads CASSLEGGFTYNEQFF. The DNA for the CDR3 is TGCGCCAGCAGCTTGGAGGGAGGTTTCACCTACAATGAGCAGTTCTTC.

This chain uses TRBV20-1 with TRBJ2-1, with TRBD1 as a possible D gene (5 bases). Per the germline V gene, CDR1 is DFQATT and CDR2 is SNEGSKA (reference sequence). V lost 1 base and J lost 12, with 10 bases in between. The CDR3 has 11 amino acids. The CDR3 DNA reads as TGCAGTGCTAGAGGGGGCCTGAGGCAGTTCTTC. Translation: CSARGGLRQFF.

This clonotype was picked up a small number of times. This CDR3 reads CASSSYRGLDYGYTF. The CDR3 region has the DNA TGTGCCAGCAGTTCCTACAGGGGATTGGACTATGGCTACACCTTC. The chain employs TRBV12-3 or TRBV12-4 and TRBJ1-2, with TRBD1 matching 7 bases. The CDR3 extends over 15 amino acids. Unmatched junction bases numbered 8, after V lost 4 bases and J lost 3 bases.

J is TRBJ2-7 and V is TRBV5-1, with a weak D call TRBD1 (6 bases). Germline-derived CDR1 and CDR2 are SGHRS and YFSETQ. This CDR3 has 13 residues. V gave up 3 bases and J gave up 5 bases, with 12 bases separating them. CDR3 amino acids: CASSWRQAHEQYF. CDR3 coding DNA: TGCGCCAGCAGCTGGAGACAGGCCCACGAGCAGTACTTC.

This clonotype was counted ten times or more. V is TRBV5-6 and J is TRBJ1-5; D unclear. This CDR3 comprises 15 residues. Germline V lookup: CDR1 SGHDT, CDR2 YYEEEE. V lost 2 bases to trimming and J lost 2 bases, with 11 bases between them. CDR3 loop: CASSLSNPGNQPQHF. CDR3 DNA: TGTGCCAGCAGCTTATCCAACCCGGGCAATCAGCCCCAGCATTTT.

This sequence joins TRBV18 and TRBJ1-1; D not resolved. Per the germline V gene, CDR1 is KGHSH and CDR2 is LQKENI. V was shortened by 0 bases and J by 4 bases, with 9 bases between the two germline ends. This CDR3 region has 14 residues. CDR3 sequence reads: CASSPPYGTTEAFF. CDR3 DNA sequence: TGTGCCAGCTCACCACCGTACGGCACCACTGAAGCTTTCTTT.

The chain links TRBV11-1 to TRBJ2-1; 9 nucleotides line up with TRBD2. This CDR3 region has 17 residues. Trimming at V came to 6 bases and at J to 4 bases, leaving 13 bases not matched to a gene. Germline-derived CDR1 and CDR2 are SGHAT and FQDESV (reference sequence). CDR3 sequence reads: CASRLRLAERLYNEQFF. In DNA, the CDR3 is TGTGCCAGCAGACTTCGACTAGCGGAGAGACTGTACAATGAGCAGTTCTTC.

This clonotype was recorded a few times. The chain combines TRBV7-9 with TRBJ2-3; 8 nucleotides line up with TRBD2. CDR1 is SEHNR, CDR2 FQNEAQ, per germline (reference sequence). V gave up 5 bases and J gave up 5 bases; unmatched junction bases: 12. This CDR3 is built from 16 residues. The CDR3 region has the DNA TGTGCCAGCAGCCTCGGACTAGCTCGGGATATAGATACGCAGTATTTT. It translates to CASSLGLARDIDTQYF. Full variable domain (remainder filled in from reference TRBV7-9 and TRBJ2-3): DTGVSQNPRHKITKRGQNVTFRCDPISEHNRLYWYRQTLGQGPEFLTYFQNEAQLEKSRLLSDRFSAERPKGSFSTLEIQRTEQGDSAMYLCASSLGLARDIDTQYFGPGTRLTVL.

In this sample, this clonotype turned up a few times. This chain links TRBV9 with TRBJ2-2; a possible D gene is TRBD2 (5 bases). CDR1 and CDR2 from the germline V gene are SGDLS and YYNGEE. CDR3 length: 12 amino acids. V lost 3 bases and J lost 7, with 7 bases in between. The CDR3 sequence: CASSEGVGELFF. The CDR3 DNA reads as TGTGCCAGCAGCGAGGGAGTCGGGGAGCTGTTTTTT.

The CDR3 bases are TGTGCCAGCAGTGTACCCCGGCCCGGGGCCAACGTCCTGACTTTC. It yields the protein CASSVPRPGANVLTF. The chain links TRBV6-1 to TRBJ2-6; D gene ambiguous. The CDR3 spans 15 residues. Between the trimmed V and J ends, which lost 4 bases and 4 bases, there was a span of 11 bases. Germline CDR1 is MNHNS and CDR2 is SASEGT.

Only a few counts were recorded for this clonotype. V usage is TRBV7-2 and J usage is TRBJ2-1; 10 bases agree with TRBD2. CDR3 length: 16 amino acids. Losses at the gene ends were 0 bases for V and 4 bases for J; bases not matched to a gene: 3. CDR1 and CDR2 (germline): SGHTA, FQGNSA. CDR3 DNA: TGTGCCAGCAGCTTAGCGACTAGCGGGCCATACAATGAGCAGTTCTTC. Its protein product is CASSLATSGPYNEQFF.

This clonotype has just a few counts. The rearrangement links TRBV7-9 to TRBJ2-7; D call uncertain. From germline, CDR1 is SEHNR and CDR2 FQNEAQ (reference sequence). Trimming removed 4 bases at V and 2 bases at J, with 21 bases between. The CDR3 spans 17 residues. The CDR3 reads CASSSPLGNGAPYEQYF. The CDR3 nucleotides are TGTGCCAGCAGCTCCCCGCTTGGGAACGGAGCCCCCTACGAGCAGTACTTC.

This clonotype was detected ten times or more. This chain links TRBV12-3 or TRBV12-4 with TRBJ1-2; TRBD1 is a possible D gene (6 bases). The CDR3 has 16 residues. The V end lost 6 bases, the J end lost 4 bases, and 21 bases lay between the germline ends. The CDR3 is CASSRPIEQGLYGYTF. The DNA for the CDR3 is TGTGCCAGCAGCCGCCCGATAGAACAGGGACTCTATGGCTACACCTTC.

This clonotype was picked up one time. The gene calls are TRBV6-1 and TRBJ2-5; TRBD1 matches 7 bases. Looked up from germline, CDR1 is MNHNS and CDR2 is SASEGT. This CDR3 contains 18 residues. With V trimmed by 7 bases and J by 6 bases, 23 bases remained unmatched. CDR3 coding DNA: TGTGCCAGCATTGCAGGGGTGACAAGGGGGCGTCTATGGAAGACCCAGTACTTC. Its translation: CASIAGVTRGRLWKTQYF.

The rearrangement joins TRBV18 to TRBJ2-3, with TRBD2 as a possible D gene (6 bases). The V and J ends lost 0 bases and 1 base respectively, with 11 bases between them. There are 16 residues in the CDR3. Germline loops: CDR1 KGHSH, CDR2 LQKENI. The CDR3 here is CASSPPYSGRTDTQYF. The CDR3 nucleotides read TGTGCCAGCTCACCACCGTACAGCGGGCGCACAGATACGCAGTATTTT.

J is TRBJ2-7 and V is TRBV7-6; maybe TRBD1 (6 bases). The length of the CDR3 is 15 residues. CDR1 SGHVS and CDR2 FNYEAQ come from the germline V gene. V was cut by 1 base and J by 2 bases, with 12 bases left in between. In DNA, the CDR3 is TGTGCCAGCAGCTTAGGGGGACACCCTCCCTACGAGCAGTACTTC. As protein: CASSLGGHPPYEQYF.

A few counts support this clonotype. The V and J genes are TRBV9 and TRBJ2-1; 8 nucleotides line up with TRBD2. Germline assignment: CDR1 SGDLS and CDR2 YYNGEE. CDR3 length: 16 residues. With 4 bases clipped from V and 7 bases from J, the junction kept 13 bases outside the gene matches. CDR3 residues: CASSLSWLAGGNEQFF. In DNA form, the CDR3 reads TGTGCCAGCAGCCTCTCCTGGCTAGCGGGTGGGAATGAGCAGTTCTTC.

This clonotype has only a few counts. The chain employs TRBV4-1 and TRBJ2-3; unclear D gene. The CDR3 length is 16 residues. The V and J ends lost 5 bases and 5 bases respectively, with 20 bases between them. Germline-derived CDR1 and CDR2 are MGHRA and YSYEKL. CDR3 nucleotide sequence: TGCGCCAGCAGCTATGCCCAAGGGAAATTATTAGATACGCAGTATTTT. It yields the protein CASSYAQGKLLDTQYF.

The chain joins TRBV7-3 to TRBJ2-3; the D is unclear. The ends were cut back, 2 bases at V and 14 bases at J, with 17 bases in the middle. This CDR3 region has 13 residues. From germline, CDR1 is SGHTA and CDR2 FQGTGA. The CDR3 sequence: CASSLDRTTIRYF. In DNA, the CDR3 is TGTGCCAGCAGCTTAGATAGGACCACGATCAGGTATTTT.

This chain joins TRBV7-9 and TRBJ2-3, with D uncertain. This CDR3 is built from 14 residues. With 0 bases removed from V and 6 bases from J, the gap between germline ends came to 10 bases. Germline CDR1 and CDR2: SEHNR and FQNEAQ (reference sequence). In nucleotides, the CDR3 is TGTGCCAGCAGCTTAGCGGGGTCAGGCGATACGCAGTATTTT. Translated, it gives CASSLAGSGDTQYF.